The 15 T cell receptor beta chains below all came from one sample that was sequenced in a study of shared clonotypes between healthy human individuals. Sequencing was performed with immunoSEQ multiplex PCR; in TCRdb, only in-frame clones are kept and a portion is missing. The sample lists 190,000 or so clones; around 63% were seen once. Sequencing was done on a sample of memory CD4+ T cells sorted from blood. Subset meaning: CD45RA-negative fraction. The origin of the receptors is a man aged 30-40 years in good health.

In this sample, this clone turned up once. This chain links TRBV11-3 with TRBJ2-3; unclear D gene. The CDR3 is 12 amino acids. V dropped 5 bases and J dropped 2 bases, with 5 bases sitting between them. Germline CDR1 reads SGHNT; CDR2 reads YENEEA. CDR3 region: CASSHSTDTQYF. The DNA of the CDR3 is TGTGCCAGCAGCCACTCCACAGATACGCAGTATTTT.

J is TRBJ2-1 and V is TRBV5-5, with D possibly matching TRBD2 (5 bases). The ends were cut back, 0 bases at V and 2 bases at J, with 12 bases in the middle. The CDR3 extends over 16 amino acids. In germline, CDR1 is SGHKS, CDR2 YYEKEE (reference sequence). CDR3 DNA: TGTGCCAGCAGCTTGGAGGGAGATTCGGCCTACAATGAGCAGTTCTTC. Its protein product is CASSLEGDSAYNEQFF.

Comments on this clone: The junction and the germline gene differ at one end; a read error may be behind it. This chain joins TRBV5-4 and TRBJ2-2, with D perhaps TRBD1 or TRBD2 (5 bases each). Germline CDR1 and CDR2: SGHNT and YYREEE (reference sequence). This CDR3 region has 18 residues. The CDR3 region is CASSLAQWDRLATEELFF. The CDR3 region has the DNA TGTGCCAGCAGCTTGGCCCAGTGGGACCGCCTGGCCACCGAGGAGCTGTTTTTT.

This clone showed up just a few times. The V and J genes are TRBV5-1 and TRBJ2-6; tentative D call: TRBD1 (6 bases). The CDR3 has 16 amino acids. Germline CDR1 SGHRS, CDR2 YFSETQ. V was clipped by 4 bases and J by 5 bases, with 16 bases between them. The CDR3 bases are TGCGCCAGCAGCAAATTCAACAGGGATAGGGCCAACGTCCTGACTTTC. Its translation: CASSKFNRDRANVLTF.

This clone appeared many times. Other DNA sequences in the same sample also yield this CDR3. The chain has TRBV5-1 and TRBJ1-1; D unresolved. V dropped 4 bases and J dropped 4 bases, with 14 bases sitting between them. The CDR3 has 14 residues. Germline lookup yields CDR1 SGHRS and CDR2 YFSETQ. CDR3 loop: CASSVLGLGTEAFF. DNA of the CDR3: TGCGCCAGCAGCGTATTGGGGTTGGGCACTGAAGCTTTCTTT.

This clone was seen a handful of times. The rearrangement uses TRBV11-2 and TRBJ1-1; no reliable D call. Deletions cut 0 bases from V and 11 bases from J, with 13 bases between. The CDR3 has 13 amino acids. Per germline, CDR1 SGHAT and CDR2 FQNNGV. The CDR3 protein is CASSLDLRGAAFF. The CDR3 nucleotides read TGTGCCAGCAGCTTAGATCTAAGAGGAGCGGCTTTCTTT.

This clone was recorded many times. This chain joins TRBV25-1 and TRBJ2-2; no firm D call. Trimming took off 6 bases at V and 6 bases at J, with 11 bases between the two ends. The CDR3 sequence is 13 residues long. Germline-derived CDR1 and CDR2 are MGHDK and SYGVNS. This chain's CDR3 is CASRRSQSGELFF. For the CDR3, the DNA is TGTGCCAGCAGGAGAAGCCAATCCGGGGAGCTGTTTTTT.

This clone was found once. CDR3 sequence: CASSVTSGSADTQYF. The DNA of the CDR3 is TGTGCCAGCAGCGTAACTAGCGGGAGTGCAGATACGCAGTATTTT. The V and J genes are TRBV9 and TRBJ2-3; 11 nucleotides align to TRBD2. This CDR3 is built from 15 residues. Germline CDR1 is SGDLS and CDR2 is YYNGEE. With V trimmed by 1 base and J by 4 bases, 2 bases remained unmatched.

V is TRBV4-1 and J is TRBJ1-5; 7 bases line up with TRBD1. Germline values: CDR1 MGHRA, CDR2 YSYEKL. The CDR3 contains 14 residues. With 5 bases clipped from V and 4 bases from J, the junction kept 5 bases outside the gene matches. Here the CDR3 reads CASSGGTENQPQHF. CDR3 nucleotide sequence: TGCGCCAGCAGCGGAGGGACAGAGAATCAGCCCCAGCATTTT.

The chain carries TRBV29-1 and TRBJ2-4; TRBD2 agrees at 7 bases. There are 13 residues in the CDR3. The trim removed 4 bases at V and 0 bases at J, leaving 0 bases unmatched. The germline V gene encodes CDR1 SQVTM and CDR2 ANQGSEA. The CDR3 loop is CSVGGGAKNIQYF. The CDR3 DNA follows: TGCAGCGTTGGCGGGGGAGCCAAAAACATTCAGTACTTC.

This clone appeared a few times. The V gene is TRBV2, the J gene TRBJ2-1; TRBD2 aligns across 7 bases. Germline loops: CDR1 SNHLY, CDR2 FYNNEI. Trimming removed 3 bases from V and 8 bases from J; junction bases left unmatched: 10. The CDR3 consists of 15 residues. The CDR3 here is CASSEGGTRFHEQFF. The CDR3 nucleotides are TGTGCCAGCAGTGAGGGGGGGACTCGCTTCCATGAGCAGTTCTTC.

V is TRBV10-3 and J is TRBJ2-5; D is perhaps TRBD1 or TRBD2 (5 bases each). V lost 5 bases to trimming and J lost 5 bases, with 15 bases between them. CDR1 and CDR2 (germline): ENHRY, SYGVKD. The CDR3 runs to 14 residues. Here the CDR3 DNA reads TGTGCCATCAGTAGGGGTAGCGACGTCGAGACCCAGTACTTC. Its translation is CAISRGSDVETQYF.

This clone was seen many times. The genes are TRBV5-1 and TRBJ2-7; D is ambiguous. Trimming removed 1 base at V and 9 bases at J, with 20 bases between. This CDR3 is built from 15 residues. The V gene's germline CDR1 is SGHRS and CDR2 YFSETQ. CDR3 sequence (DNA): TGCGCCAGCAGCTTGAGTGCAGGCGGTGTAATGGGGCAGTACTTC. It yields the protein CASSLSAGGVMGQYF.

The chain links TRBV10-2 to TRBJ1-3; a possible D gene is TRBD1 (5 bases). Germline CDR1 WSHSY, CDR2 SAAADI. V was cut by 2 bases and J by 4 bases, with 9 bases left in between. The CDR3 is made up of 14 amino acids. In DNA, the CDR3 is TGCGCCAGCAGTGAGGACAGTTTCGGAAACACCATATATTTT. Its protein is CASSEDSFGNTIYF.

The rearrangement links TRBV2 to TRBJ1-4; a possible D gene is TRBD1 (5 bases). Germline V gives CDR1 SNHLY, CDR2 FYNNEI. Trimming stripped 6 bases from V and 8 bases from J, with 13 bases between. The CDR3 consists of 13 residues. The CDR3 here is CASSGQTREKLFF. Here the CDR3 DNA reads TGTGCCAGCAGCGGACAAACTCGGGAAAAACTGTTTTTT.